Following are 24 T cell receptor beta chains from one sample sequenced in a study of Ad26.COV2.S vaccination and SARS-CoV-2 variants. The method was immunoSEQ multiplex PCR; TCRdb's version includes in-frame clones alone and lacks a portion of them. The repertoire has around 450,000 clones, less than 95% of them found once; the top ten carry roughly 4.3%. Treatment of the sample: approximately 18 received Ad26.COV2.S at low or high dose, single or two shots; about 5 received placebo; per-sample allocation not given. Samples came from day 63 after the first vaccine or placebo injection. Sequencing was performed on peripheral blood, taken in a trial of Ad26.COV2.S vaccine versus placebo. The source of these receptors is a person between 18 and 59 years old who received the Ad26.COV2.S COVID-19 vaccine or a placebo.

The chain employs TRBV28 and TRBJ1-5, with a possible D match to TRBD1 (6 bases). From germline, CDR1 is MDHEN and CDR2 SYDVKM. The CDR3 covers 15 residues. V dropped 7 bases and J dropped 4 bases, with 17 bases sitting between them. This CDR3 reads CASNPALGTNQPQHF. In nucleotides, the CDR3 is TGTGCCAGCAACCCCGCCCTGGGGACAAATCAGCCCCAGCATTTT.

This sequence joins TRBV11-2 and TRBJ2-2, with TRBD1 identical over 8 bases. Germline CDR1 and CDR2: SGHAT and FQNNGV. V lost 3 bases and J lost 5; bases outside the gene matches: 8. The CDR3 covers 16 residues. The DNA of the CDR3 is TGTGCCAGCAGCTTGAAGGGACAGGTAGGTACCGGGGAGCTGTTTTTT. It translates to CASSLKGQVGTGELFF. The full variable domain, completed using reference TRBV11-2 and TRBJ2-2, is EAGVAQSPRYKIIEKRQSVAFWCNPISGHATLYWYQQILGQGPKLLIQFQNNGVVDDSQLPKDRFSAERLKGVDSTLKIQPAKLEDSAVYLCASSLKGQVGTGELFFGEGSRLTVL.

The V call is TRBV4-3, the J call TRBJ2-3, with D perhaps TRBD1 (6 bases). Germline CDR1 and CDR2: LGHNA and YSLEER. Trimming left V 0 bases short and J 0 bases short, with 13 bases between. CDR3 length: 17 amino acids. CDR3 nucleotides: TGCGCCAGCAGCCAAGACCCAGGGGCTTACAGCACAGATACGCAGTATTTT. Translating it yields CASSQDPGAYSTDTQYF.

The rearrangement joins TRBV28 to TRBJ2-7; D gene unclear. Germline V lookup: CDR1 MDHEN, CDR2 SYDVKM. The CDR3 is 13 amino acids. Trimming took off 3 bases at V and 1 base at J, with 7 bases between the two ends. CDR3 in DNA: TGTGCCAGCAGTTTCCCTGGGTCCTACGAGCAGTACTTC. Protein product: CASSFPGSYEQYF.

The rearrangement links TRBV6-4 to TRBJ2-4, with 9 bases identical to TRBD1. The length of the CDR3 is 13 residues. Germline-derived CDR1 and CDR2 are MRHNA and SNTAGT. The V gene end was trimmed by 3 bases and the J gene end by 9 bases; junction bases not matched to a gene: 3. CDR3: CASSEDRGGIQYF. The CDR3 nucleotides read TGTGCCAGCAGTGAGGACAGGGGAGGCATTCAGTACTTC.

V gene TRBV28 combines with J gene TRBJ2-7; either TRBD1 or TRBD2 may fit D (6 bases each). Trimming cost V 1 base and J 6 bases, with 10 bases left between them. The CDR3 extends over 13 amino acids. Looked up from germline, CDR1 is MDHEN and CDR2 is SYDVKM. CDR3 residues: CASSLSGGGEQYF. The DNA of the CDR3 is TGTGCCAGCAGTTTATCCGGAGGGGGCGAGCAGTACTTC.

This rearrangement joins TRBV5-1 to TRBJ2-7; tentatively, D is TRBD1 (5 bases). CDR3 length: 15 residues. Germline V lookup: CDR1 SGHRS, CDR2 YFSETQ. The V end was cut by 1 base, the J end by 3 bases, with 14 bases between. The CDR3 loop is CASSLIRGAFYEQYF. The CDR3 nucleotides read TGCGCCAGCAGCTTGATTCGTGGGGCGTTCTACGAGCAGTACTTC.

V and J are TRBV29-1 and TRBJ1-1, with TRBD1 identical over 7 bases. J was trimmed by 0 bases and V by 5 bases; bases with no gene match: 3. The CDR3 covers 13 residues. Per germline, CDR1 SQVTM and CDR2 ANQGSEA. The CDR3 bases are TGCAGCGTTCTGGACAGGTTGAACACTGAAGCTTTCTTT. Translating it yields CSVLDRLNTEAFF.

The CDR3: CASAAGRLNEKLFF. The CDR3 region has the DNA TGTGCCAGCGCCGCGGGGCGGCTTAATGAAAAACTGTTTTTT. J is TRBJ1-4 and V is TRBV28; weak D call: TRBD1 (5 bases). The CDR3 extends over 14 amino acids. Germline CDR1 and CDR2: MDHEN and SYDVKM. Trimming took off 8 bases at V and 4 bases at J, with 14 bases between the two ends.

CDR3 in amino acids: CASSSIQQGASTDTQYF. The CDR3, as DNA: TGTGCCAGCAGTTCAATTCAACAGGGGGCGTCGACAGATACGCAGTATTTT. The chain uses TRBV27 and TRBJ2-3; 9 nucleotides agree with TRBD1. V shed 4 bases and J 3 bases; nucleotides not matched to a gene: 11. The CDR3 is 17 residues long. Germline V gene sequence: CDR1 MNHEY, CDR2 SMNVEV (reference sequence).

The chain is built from TRBV7-3 and TRBJ1-2; 7 bases align to TRBD1. This CDR3 region has 15 residues. CDR1 SGHTA and CDR2 FQGTGA come from the germline V gene. Trimming cost V 5 bases and J 4 bases; bases outside gene matches: 10. In nucleotides, the CDR3 is TGTGCCAGCAGCCCCAGGGGGGGGATGGGCTATGGCTACACCTTC. Residues: CASSPRGGMGYGYTF.

The rearrangement links TRBV7-9 to TRBJ2-7; 7 nucleotides match TRBD1. This CDR3 spans 14 amino acids. Germline V gives CDR1 SEHNR, CDR2 FQNEAQ (reference sequence). V lost 5 bases and J lost 0; bases outside the gene matches: 4. The CDR3, as DNA: TGTGCCAGCAGCCCCGGGACAGACTCCTACGAGCAGTACTTC. Translating gives CASSPGTDSYEQYF.

The table lists this clone with a count of one. CDR3 region: CASSLGHPYGYTF. The CDR3 nucleotides read TGTGCCAGCAGCTTGGGACACCCCTATGGCTACACCTTC. The gene calls are TRBV5-8 and TRBJ1-2; D gene uncertain. The V gene lost 0 bases and the J gene lost 4 bases, with 7 bases spanning the gap. CDR1 is SGHTS, CDR2 YDEGEE, per germline. This CDR3 has 13 residues.

The genes are TRBV18 and TRBJ1-3; D remains ambiguous. CDR1 is KGHSH and CDR2 is LQKENI in the germline V gene. V was trimmed by 3 bases and J by 7 bases, leaving 19 bases between them. The CDR3 has 16 amino acids. The CDR3 sequence is CASSPNLGSPGNTIYF. The DNA of the CDR3 is TGTGCCAGCTCACCCAACCTCGGGTCACCCGGGAACACCATATATTTT.

The chain recombines TRBV18 with TRBJ2-3; D may be TRBD2 (5 bases). The CDR3 has 17 residues. Germline lookup yields CDR1 KGHSH and CDR2 LQKENI. Between the trimmed V and J ends, which lost 3 bases and 0 bases, there was a span of 16 bases. The CDR3 sequence: CASSPSRPGSSTDTQYF. The CDR3 coding sequence is TGTGCCAGCTCACCCTCCCGTCCGGGGTCCAGCACAGATACGCAGTATTTT. Looking up the rest from reference TRBV18 and TRBJ2-3 gives the full variable domain: NAGVMQNPRHLVRRRGQEARLRCSPMKGHSHVYWYRQLPEEGLKFMVYLQKENIIDESGMPKERFSAEFPKEGPSILRIQQVVRGDSAAYFCASSPSRPGSSTDTQYFGPGTRLTVL.

This chain uses TRBV3-1 (or the pseudogene TRBV3-2) with TRBJ2-1; 9 bases match TRBD1. Germline V gene sequence: CDR1 LGHDT, CDR2 YNNKEL (reference sequence). This CDR3 has 15 amino acids. V lost 4 bases, J lost 4 bases, and 5 bases stayed unmatched. The CDR3 is CASSRGQGIYNEQFF. The CDR3 region has the DNA TGTGCCAGCAGCCGGGGACAGGGCATATACAATGAGCAGTTCTTC.

The rearrangement joins TRBV5-1 to TRBJ2-7; no firm D call. This CDR3 has 12 residues. V was cut by 1 base and J by 7 bases, with 9 bases left in between. Looked up from germline, CDR1 is SGHRS and CDR2 is YFSETQ. CDR3 region: CASSLNAQEQYF. DNA for the CDR3: TGCGCCAGCAGCTTGAATGCACAAGAGCAGTACTTC.

This chain uses TRBV6-6 with TRBJ1-2, with unresolved D. Germline V gives CDR1 MNHNY, CDR2 SVGAGI (reference sequence). This CDR3 spans 15 amino acids. V was shortened by 2 bases and J by 8 bases, with 18 bases between the two germline ends. In nucleotides, the CDR3 is TGTGCCAGCAGTTACGTAGCAGGCGACGTAAAGGGCTACACCTTC. As protein: CASSYVAGDVKGYTF.

CDR3: CASSQARPDTQYF. In DNA form, the CDR3 reads TGTGCCAGCAGCCAAGCGCGGCCAGATACGCAGTATTTT. The chain links TRBV14 to TRBJ2-3; D is uncertain. Between the trimmed V and J ends, which lost 1 base and 4 bases, there was a span of 6 bases. The germline V gene has CDR1 SGHDN and CDR2 FVKESK. The CDR3 length is 13 residues.

The chain couples TRBV7-2 to TRBJ2-5; a weak D match, TRBD2 (6 bases). This CDR3 is 12 amino acids long. Trimming took off 3 bases at V and 4 bases at J, with 6 bases between the two ends. Germline-derived CDR1 and CDR2 are SGHTA and FQGNSA. CDR3 in DNA: TGTGCCAGCAGCTTCGGGGGAGAGACCCAGTACTTC. The encoded protein is CASSFGGETQYF. The whole variable domain, filled in from reference TRBV7-2 and TRBJ2-5, reads GAGVSQSPSNKVTEKGKDVELRCDPISGHTALYWYRQSLGQGLEFLIYFQGNSAPDKSGLPSDRFSAERTGGSVSTLTIQRTQQEDSAVYLCASSFGGETQYFGPGTRLLVL.

CDR3 sequence (DNA): TGTGCCAGCAGCTTGTTGCGGCAAGAGACCCAGTACTTC. This codes for CASSLLRQETQYF. V gene TRBV5-5 combines with J gene TRBJ2-5; D gene unclear. Trimming took 1 base from V and 2 from J, leaving 6 bases between them. Germline loops: CDR1 SGHKS, CDR2 YYEKEE (reference sequence). This CDR3 has 13 residues.

V gene TRBV5-4 combines with J gene TRBJ2-3; a weak D match, TRBD2 (6 bases). V was cut by 4 bases and J by 0 bases, with 12 bases left in between. The germline gives CDR1 SGHNT, CDR2 YYREEE (reference sequence). The CDR3 has 15 residues. The CDR3 DNA is TGTGCCAGCAGCCCGGAGGGACTTAGCACAGATACGCAGTATTTT. Residues: CASSPEGLSTDTQYF.

This chain uses TRBV11-1 with TRBJ2-1; no reliable D call. The V gene's germline CDR1 is SGHAT and CDR2 FQDESV (reference sequence). The CDR3 spans 13 residues. Trimming shortened V by 5 bases and J by 10 bases, and 15 bases separated the two germline ends. The CDR3, as DNA: TGTGCCAGCAGCCAGCCCGGAACCTGGGAGCAGTTCTTC. Translation gives CASSQPGTWEQFF.

The chain couples TRBV6-1 to TRBJ2-7; 15 bases line up with TRBD2. The CDR3 is 17 residues long. The germline gives CDR1 MNHNS, CDR2 SASEGT. After removal of 1 base from V and 2 bases from J, the junction contained 3 bases not matched to a gene. The CDR3 DNA sequence: TGTGCCAGCAGTGAAGGGACTAGCGGGAGGGCCCCCTACGAGCAGTACTTC. This translates into CASSEGTSGRAPYEQYF.